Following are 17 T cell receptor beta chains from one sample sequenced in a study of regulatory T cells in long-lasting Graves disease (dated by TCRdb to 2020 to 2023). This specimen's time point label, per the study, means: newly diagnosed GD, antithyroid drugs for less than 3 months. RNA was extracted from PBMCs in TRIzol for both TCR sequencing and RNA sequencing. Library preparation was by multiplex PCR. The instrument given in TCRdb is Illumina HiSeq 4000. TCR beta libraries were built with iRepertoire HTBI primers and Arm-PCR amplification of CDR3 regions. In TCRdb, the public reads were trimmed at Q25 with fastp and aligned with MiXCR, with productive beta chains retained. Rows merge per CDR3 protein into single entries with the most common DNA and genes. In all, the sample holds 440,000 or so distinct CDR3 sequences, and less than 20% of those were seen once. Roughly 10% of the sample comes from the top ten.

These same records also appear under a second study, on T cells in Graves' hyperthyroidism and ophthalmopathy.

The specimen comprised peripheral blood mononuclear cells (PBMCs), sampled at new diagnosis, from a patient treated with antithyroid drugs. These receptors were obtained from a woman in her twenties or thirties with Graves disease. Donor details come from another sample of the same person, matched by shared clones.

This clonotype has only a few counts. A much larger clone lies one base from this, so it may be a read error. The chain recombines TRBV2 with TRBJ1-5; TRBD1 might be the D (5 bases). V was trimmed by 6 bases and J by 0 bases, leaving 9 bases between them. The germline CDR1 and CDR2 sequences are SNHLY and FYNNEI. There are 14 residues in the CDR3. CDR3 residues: CASRDSYSNQPQHF. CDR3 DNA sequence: TGTGCCAGCAGAGACAGCTATAGCAATCAGCCCCAGCATTTT.

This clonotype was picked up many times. CDR3: CASSEALRGVTQYF. DNA of the CDR3: TGTGCCAGCAGTGAAGCGCTTAGGGGGGTTACGCAGTATTTT. The gene calls are TRBV6-1 and TRBJ2-3, with D perhaps given as TRBD1 or TRBD2 (6 bases each). CDR3 length equals 14 residues. The germline CDR1 and CDR2 sequences are MNHNS and SASEGT. Trimming cost V 0 bases and J 8 bases, with 12 bases left between them.

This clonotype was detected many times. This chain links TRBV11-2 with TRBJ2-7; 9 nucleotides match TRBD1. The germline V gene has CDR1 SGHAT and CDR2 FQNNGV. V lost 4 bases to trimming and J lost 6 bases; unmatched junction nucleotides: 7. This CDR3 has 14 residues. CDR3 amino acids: CASSSSGTGTEQYF. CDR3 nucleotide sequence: TGTGCCAGCAGCTCGTCCGGGACAGGGACCGAGCAGTACTTC.

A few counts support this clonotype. In DNA form, the CDR3 reads TGTGCCAGCACCGTCGCGGGGGGGGGTATGTACGAGCAGTACTTC. Its translation is CASTVAGGGMYEQYF. The chain employs TRBV6-2 or TRBV6-3 and TRBJ2-7; 9 bases align to TRBD2. The CDR3 sequence is 15 residues long. J gave up 4 bases and V 7 bases, and 11 bases lay outside the gene matches. In germline, CDR1 is MNHEY, CDR2 SVGEGT.

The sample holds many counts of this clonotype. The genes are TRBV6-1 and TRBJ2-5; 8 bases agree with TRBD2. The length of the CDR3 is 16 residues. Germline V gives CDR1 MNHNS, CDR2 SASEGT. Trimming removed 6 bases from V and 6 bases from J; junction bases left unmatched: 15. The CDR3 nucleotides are TGTGCCAGCAGAGGAACGCGGGGGGCCCCCCCCAAGACCCAGTACTTC. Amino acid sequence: CASRGTRGAPPKTQYF.

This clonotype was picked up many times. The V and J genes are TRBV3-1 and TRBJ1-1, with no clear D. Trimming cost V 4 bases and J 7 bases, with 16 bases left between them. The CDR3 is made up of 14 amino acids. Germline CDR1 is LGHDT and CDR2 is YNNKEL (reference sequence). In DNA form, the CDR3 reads TGTGCCAGCAGCCCTGGACGCTTCAGCCTTGAAGCTTTCTTT. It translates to CASSPGRFSLEAFF.

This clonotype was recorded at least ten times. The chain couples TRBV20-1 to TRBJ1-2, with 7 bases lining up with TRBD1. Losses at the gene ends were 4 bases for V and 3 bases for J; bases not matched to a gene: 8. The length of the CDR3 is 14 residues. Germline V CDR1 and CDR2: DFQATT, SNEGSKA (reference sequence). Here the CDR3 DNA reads TGCAGTGCTACTTGGACAGGAGGGGACTATGGCTACACCTTC. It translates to CSATWTGGDYGYTF.

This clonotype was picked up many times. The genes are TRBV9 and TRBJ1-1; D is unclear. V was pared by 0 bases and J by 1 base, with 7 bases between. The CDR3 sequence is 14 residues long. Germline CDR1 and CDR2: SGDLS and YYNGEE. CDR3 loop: CASSVVQTNTEAFF. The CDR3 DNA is TGTGCCAGCAGCGTAGTGCAGACGAACACTGAAGCTTTCTTT.

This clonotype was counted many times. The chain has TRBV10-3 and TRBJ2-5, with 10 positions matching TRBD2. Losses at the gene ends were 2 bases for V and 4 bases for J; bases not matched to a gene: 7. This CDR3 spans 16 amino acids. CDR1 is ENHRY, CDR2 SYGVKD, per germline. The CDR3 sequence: CAISETLAGVVETQYF. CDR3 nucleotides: TGTGCCATCAGTGAGACCCTAGCGGGAGTGGTAGAGACCCAGTACTTC.

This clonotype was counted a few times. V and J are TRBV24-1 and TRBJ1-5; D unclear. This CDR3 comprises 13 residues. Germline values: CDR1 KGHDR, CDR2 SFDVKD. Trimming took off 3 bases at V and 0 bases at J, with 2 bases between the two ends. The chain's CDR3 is CATSDTSNQPQHF. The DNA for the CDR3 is TGTGCCACCAGTGATACTAGCAATCAGCCCCAGCATTTT.

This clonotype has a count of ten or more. The CDR3 reads CASSLGGTSRANVLTF. In DNA form, the CDR3 reads TGTGCCAGCAGTTTAGGGGGGACTAGCAGGGCCAACGTCCTGACTTTC. This sequence joins TRBV27 and TRBJ2-6; 9 bases are a match to TRBD2. Unmatched junction bases numbered 4, after V lost 2 bases and J lost 5 bases. Looked up from germline, CDR1 is MNHEY and CDR2 is SMNVEV (reference sequence). CDR3 size: 16 residues.

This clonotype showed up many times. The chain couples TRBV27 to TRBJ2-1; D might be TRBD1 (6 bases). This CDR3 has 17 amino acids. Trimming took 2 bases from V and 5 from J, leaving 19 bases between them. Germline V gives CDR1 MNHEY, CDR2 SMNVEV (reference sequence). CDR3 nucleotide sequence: TGTGCCAGCAGTTTACAATATCCGGGACATCGCGACAATGAGCAGTTCTTC. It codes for CASSLQYPGHRDNEQFF.

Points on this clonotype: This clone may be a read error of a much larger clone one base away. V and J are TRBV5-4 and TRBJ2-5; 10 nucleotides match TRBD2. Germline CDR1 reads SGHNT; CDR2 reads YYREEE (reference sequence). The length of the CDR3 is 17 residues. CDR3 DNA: TGTGCCAGCACCCGAGGGGGACTAGCGAGAGGGGAAGAGACCCCGTACTTC. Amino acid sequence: CASTRGGLARGEETPYF.

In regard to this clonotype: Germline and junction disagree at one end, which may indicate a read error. This CDR3 is CASREETGSSGANVLTF. In nucleotides, the CDR3 is TGTGCCAGCAGAGAAGAGACAGGCAGCTCTGGGGCCAACGTCCTGACTTTC. The chain has TRBV6-1 and TRBJ2-6, with D possibly TRBD1 on 6 matching bases. This CDR3 contains 17 residues. Germline assignment: CDR1 MNHNS and CDR2 SASEGT.

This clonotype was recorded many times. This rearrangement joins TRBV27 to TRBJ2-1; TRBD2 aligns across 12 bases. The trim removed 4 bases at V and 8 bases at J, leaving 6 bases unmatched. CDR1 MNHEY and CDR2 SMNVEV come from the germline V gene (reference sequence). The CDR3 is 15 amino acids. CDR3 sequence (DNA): TGTGCCAGCAGTTCCCTAGCGGGAGGGCCTCATGAGCAGTTCTTC. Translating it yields CASSSLAGGPHEQFF.

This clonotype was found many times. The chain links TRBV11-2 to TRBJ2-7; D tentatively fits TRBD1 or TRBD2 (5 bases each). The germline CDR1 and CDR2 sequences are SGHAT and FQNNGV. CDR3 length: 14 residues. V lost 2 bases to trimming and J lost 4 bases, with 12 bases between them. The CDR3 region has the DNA TGTGCCAGCAGCTTAAGGGACCACCAATACGAGCAGTACTTC. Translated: CASSLRDHQYEQYF. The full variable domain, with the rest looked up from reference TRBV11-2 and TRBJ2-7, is EAGVAQSPRYKIIEKRQSVAFWCNPISGHATLYWYQQILGQGPKLLIQFQNNGVVDDSQLPKDRFSAERLKGVDSTLKIQPAKLEDSAVYLCASSLRDHQYEQYFGPGTRLTVT.

CDR3 in DNA: TGTGCCACCGAGGACAGGAGGACAATCAAAGAGCAGTTCTTC. It specifies CATEDRRTIKEQFF. This chain connects TRBV10-3 to TRBJ2-1, with 7 bases aligning to TRBD1. From germline, CDR1 is ENHRY and CDR2 SYGVKD. V shed 10 bases and J 10 bases; nucleotides not matched to a gene: 16. The CDR3 is made up of 14 amino acids.